A selection of T cell receptor beta chains follows, all from one sample in a study of T cells in Graves' hyperthyroidism and ophthalmopathy. TCRdb re-called the multiplex PCR reads with MiXCR, one entry per CDR3 protein. Found here are approximately 560,000 distinct CDR3 sequences, roughly 50% of them singletons; the top ten hold roughly 8.2%. Sequenced sample: peripheral blood or thyroid tissue (not recorded which). These TCRs come from a woman between 18 and 30 years old with Graves' hyperthyroidism. The CDR3 runs from the conserved cysteine through the conserved F or W. The D gene is left open where the match is weak. Size is stated for part of the rows, as once, few or many counts, or as a class when the clone is expanded.

J gene: TRBJ1-5
V gene: TRBV7-2
clone size: NA
D gene: TRBD1
CDR3 protein: CASSIGGQLGGNQPQHF
CDR3 DNA: TGTGCCAGTAGTATAGGGGGCCAACTTGGTGGCAATCAGCCCCAGCATTTT

J gene: TRBJ1-1
V gene: TRBV7-8
clone size: NA
D gene: NA
CDR3 protein: CASSPHFGNTEAFF
CDR3 DNA: TGTGCCAGCAGCCCACATTTCGGGAACACTGAAGCTTTCTTT

J gene: TRBJ2-7
V gene: TRBV7-9
clone size: few
D gene: TRBD2
CDR3 protein: CASSPTASGSSYEQYF
CDR3 DNA: TGTGCCAGCAGCCCAACGGCTAGCGGGAGTAGCTACGAGCAGTACTTC

J gene: TRBJ1-5
V gene: TRBV12-3/TRBV12-4
clone size: many
D gene: NA
CDR3 protein: CASSFIGDQPQHF
CDR3 DNA: TGTGCCAGCAGTTTTATCGGGGATCAGCCCCAGCATTTT

J gene: TRBJ1-5
V gene: TRBV12-3/TRBV12-4
clone size: NA
D gene: NA
CDR3 protein: CASSQDRADGEPQHF
CDR3 DNA: TGTGCCAGCAGCCAAGATCGGGCTGACGGGGAGCCCCAGCATTTT

J gene: TRBJ2-5
V gene: TRBV10-3
clone size: NA
D gene: NA
CDR3 protein: CAINGRPQETQYF
CDR3 DNA: TGTGCCATCAACGGCCGGCCACAAGAGACCCAGTACTTC

J gene: TRBJ1-5
V gene: TRBV20-1
clone size: NA
D gene: TRBD1
CDR3 protein: CSLLPGQGGQPQHF
CDR3 DNA: TGCAGTCTACTCCCGGGACAGGGTGGTCAGCCCCAGCATTTT

J gene: TRBJ1-2
V gene: TRBV25-1
clone size: NA
D gene: NA
CDR3 protein: CAWSTYSGNYGYTF
CDR3 DNA: TGTGCCTGGAGTACGTACAGCGGTAACTATGGCTACACCTTC

J gene: TRBJ1-1
V gene: TRBV7-9
clone size: many
D gene: NA
CDR3 protein: CASSMTGNTEAFF
CDR3 DNA: TGTGCCAGCAGTATGACGGGGAACACTGAAGCTTTCTTT

J gene: TRBJ2-2
V gene: TRBV20-1
clone size: NA
D gene: NA
CDR3 protein: CSAIDSRTGELFF
CDR3 DNA: TGCAGTGCTATAGACAGCCGCACCGGGGAGCTGTTTTTT

J gene: TRBJ2-6
V gene: TRBV15
clone size: few
D gene: NA
CDR3 protein: CATSSPGTGANVLTF
CDR3 DNA: TGTGCCACCAGCAGTCCCGGGACTGGGGCCAACGTCCTGACTTTC

J gene: TRBJ1-2
V gene: TRBV25-1
clone size: NA
D gene: TRBD1
CDR3 protein: CASSDSDRVNYGYTF
CDR3 DNA: TGTGCCAGCAGCGACTCTGACAGGGTCAACTATGGCTACACCTTC

J gene: TRBJ1-1
V gene: TRBV7-9
clone size: few
D gene: NA
CDR3 protein: CASSLEGQDTEAFF
CDR3 DNA: TGTGCCAGCAGCTTGGAGGGTCAGGACACTGAAGCTTTCTTT

J gene: TRBJ1-2
V gene: TRBV7-9
clone size: NA
D gene: NA
CDR3 protein: CASSKRAGYTF
CDR3 DNA: TGTGCCAGCAGTAAGAGAGCTGGCTACACCTTC

J gene: TRBJ2-5
V gene: TRBV7-9
clone size: NA
D gene: NA
CDR3 protein: CASGGRSLQETQYF
CDR3 DNA: TGTGCCAGCGGCGGGCGGTCCTTACAAGAGACCCAGTACTTC

J gene: TRBJ1-1
V gene: TRBV7-2
clone size: NA
D gene: NA
CDR3 protein: CASGGGSNTEAFF
CDR3 DNA: TGTGCCAGCGGAGGGGGATCGAACACTGAAGCTTTCTTT

J gene: TRBJ1-2
V gene: TRBV12-3/TRBV12-4
clone size: few
D gene: TRBD1
CDR3 protein: CASSPGTVGGYTF
CDR3 DNA: TGTGCCAGCAGTCCCGGGACAGTCGGTGGCTACACCTTC

J gene: TRBJ2-7
V gene: TRBV11-1
clone size: NA
D gene: TRBD2
CDR3 protein: CASSLPPGLAGGGNEQYF
CDR3 DNA: TGTGCCAGCAGCCTTCCACCGGGACTAGCGGGAGGTGGGAACGAGCAGTACTTC

J gene: TRBJ1-2
V gene: TRBV14
clone size: few
D gene: NA
CDR3 protein: CASSQLEGYTF
CDR3 DNA: TGTGCCAGCAGCCAACTGGAGGGCTACACCTTC

J gene: TRBJ1-2
V gene: TRBV29-1
clone size: NA
D gene: TRBD1
CDR3 protein: CSVGQGPYGYTF
CDR3 DNA: TGCAGCGTTGGACAGGGGCCCTATGGCTACACCTTC

J gene: TRBJ2-7
V gene: TRBV10-3
clone size: few
D gene: TRBD1
CDR3 protein: CASSRQGEALYEQYF
CDR3 DNA: TGTGCCAGCAGTCGACAGGGGGAAGCTCTGTACGAGCAGTACTTC

J gene: TRBJ2-7
V gene: TRBV7-9
clone size: few
D gene: TRBD2
CDR3 protein: CASSSPAGDRRYF
CDR3 DNA: TGTGCCAGCAGTTCCCCGGCGGGGGACCGGCGGTACTTC

J gene: TRBJ2-7
V gene: TRBV7-9
clone size: few
D gene: NA
CDR3 protein: CASSSGANSYEQYF
CDR3 DNA: TGTGCCAGCAGCTCCGGGGCCAACTCCTACGAGCAGTACTTC